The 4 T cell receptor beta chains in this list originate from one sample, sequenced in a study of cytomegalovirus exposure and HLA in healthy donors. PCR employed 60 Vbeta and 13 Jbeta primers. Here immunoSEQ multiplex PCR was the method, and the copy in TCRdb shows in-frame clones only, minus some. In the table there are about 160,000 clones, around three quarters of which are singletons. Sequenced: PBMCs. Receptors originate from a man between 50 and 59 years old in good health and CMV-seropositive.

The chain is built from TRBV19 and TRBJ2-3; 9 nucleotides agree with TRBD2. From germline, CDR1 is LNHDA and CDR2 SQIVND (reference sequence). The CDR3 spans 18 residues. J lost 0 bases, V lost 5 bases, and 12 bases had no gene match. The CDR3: CASSPTSLAGSSTDTQYF. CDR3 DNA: TGTGCCAGTAGTCCTACATCGCTAGCGGGGAGCAGCACAGATACGCAGTATTTT.

The CDR3 region has the DNA TGTGCCAGCAGCTCCCGGACAGGGCGGAGTGAAAAACTGTTTTTT. It is translated as CASSSRTGRSEKLFF. J is TRBJ1-4 and V is TRBV7-2, with 8 positions matching TRBD1. This CDR3 contains 15 residues. The trim removed 4 bases at V and 7 bases at J, leaving 8 bases unmatched. CDR1 is SGHTA and CDR2 is FQGNSA in the germline V gene.

This chain's CDR3 is CASTLVGAETQYF. The CDR3 DNA follows: TGTGCCAGCACCCTGGTGGGCGCAGAGACCCAGTACTTC. This rearrangement joins TRBV6-1 to TRBJ2-5; D is unresolved. This CDR3 spans 13 amino acids. The V end was cut by 7 bases, the J end by 4 bases, with 13 bases between. Germline V gene data show CDR1 as MNHNS and CDR2 as SASEGT.

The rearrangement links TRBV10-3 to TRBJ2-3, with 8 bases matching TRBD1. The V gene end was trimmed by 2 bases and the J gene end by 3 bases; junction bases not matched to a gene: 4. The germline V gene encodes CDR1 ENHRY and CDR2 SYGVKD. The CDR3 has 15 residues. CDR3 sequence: CAISEDRGITDTQYF. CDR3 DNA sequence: TGTGCCATCAGTGAGGACAGGGGAATAACAGATACGCAGTATTTT.